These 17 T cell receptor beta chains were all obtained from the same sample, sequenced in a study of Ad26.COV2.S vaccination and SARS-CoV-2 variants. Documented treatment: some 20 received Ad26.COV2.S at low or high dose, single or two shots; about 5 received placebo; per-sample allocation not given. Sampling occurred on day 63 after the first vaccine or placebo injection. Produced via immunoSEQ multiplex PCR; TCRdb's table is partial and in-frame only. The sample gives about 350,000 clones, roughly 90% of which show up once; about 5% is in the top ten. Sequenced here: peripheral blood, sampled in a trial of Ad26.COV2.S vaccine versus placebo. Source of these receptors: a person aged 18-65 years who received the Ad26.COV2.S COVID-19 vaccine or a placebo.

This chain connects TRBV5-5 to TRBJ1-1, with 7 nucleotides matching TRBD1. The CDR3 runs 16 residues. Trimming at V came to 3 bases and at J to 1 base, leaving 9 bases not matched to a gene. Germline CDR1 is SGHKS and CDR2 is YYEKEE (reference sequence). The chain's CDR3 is CASSWPVGQTNTEAFF. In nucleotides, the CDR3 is TGTGCCAGCAGCTGGCCCGTGGGACAGACGAACACTGAAGCTTTCTTT.

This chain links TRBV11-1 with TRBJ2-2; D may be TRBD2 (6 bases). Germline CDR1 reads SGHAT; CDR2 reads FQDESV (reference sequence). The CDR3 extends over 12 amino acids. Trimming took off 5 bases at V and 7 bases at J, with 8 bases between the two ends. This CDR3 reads CASSPEGGELFF. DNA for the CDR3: TGTGCCAGCAGCCCGGAGGGCGGGGAGCTGTTTTTT. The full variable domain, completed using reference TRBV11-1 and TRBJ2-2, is EAEVAQSPRYKITEKSQAVAFWCDPISGHATLYWYRQILGQGPELLVQFQDESVVDDSQLPKDRFSAERLKGVDSTLKIQPAELGDSAMYLCASSPEGGELFFGEGSRLTVL.

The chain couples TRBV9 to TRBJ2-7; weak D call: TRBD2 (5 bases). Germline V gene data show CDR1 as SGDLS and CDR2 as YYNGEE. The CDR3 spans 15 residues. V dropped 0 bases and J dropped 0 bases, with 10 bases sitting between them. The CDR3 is CASSVASGFSYEQYF. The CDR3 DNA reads TGTGCCAGCAGCGTAGCGAGCGGTTTCTCCTACGAGCAGTACTTC.

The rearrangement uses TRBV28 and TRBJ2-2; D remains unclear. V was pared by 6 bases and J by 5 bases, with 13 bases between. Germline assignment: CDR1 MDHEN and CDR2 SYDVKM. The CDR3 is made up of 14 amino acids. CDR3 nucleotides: TGTGCCAGCAGACCTCCCCGAAGGACCGGGGAGCTGTTTTTT. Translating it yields CASRPPRRTGELFF. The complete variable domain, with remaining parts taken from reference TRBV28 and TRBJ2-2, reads DVKVTQSSRYLVKRTGEKVFLECVQDMDHENMFWYRQDPGLGLRLIYFSYDVKMKEKGDIPEGYSVSREKKERFSLILESASTNQTSMYLCASRPPRRTGELFFGEGSRLTVL.

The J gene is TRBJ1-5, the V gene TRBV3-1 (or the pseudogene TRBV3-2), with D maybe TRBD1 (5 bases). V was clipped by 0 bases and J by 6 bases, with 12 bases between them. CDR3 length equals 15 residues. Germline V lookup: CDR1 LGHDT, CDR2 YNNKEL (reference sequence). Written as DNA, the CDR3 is TGTGCCAGCAGCCAAGAATCGGGGCGGCGTCAGCCCCAGCATTTT. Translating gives CASSQESGRRQPQHF.

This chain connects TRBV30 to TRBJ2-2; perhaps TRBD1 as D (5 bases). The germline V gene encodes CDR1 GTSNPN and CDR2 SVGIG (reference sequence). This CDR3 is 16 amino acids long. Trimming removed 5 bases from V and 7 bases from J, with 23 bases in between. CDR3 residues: CAWLERGRSLSGELFF. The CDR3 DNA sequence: TGTGCCTGGTTAGAAAGGGGAAGAAGTCTCAGCGGGGAGCTGTTTTTT.

Written as DNA, the CDR3 is TGTGCCACCTCGGCCTCTTCGAGCCGGGATGAGCAGTTCTTC. It is translated as CATSASSSRDEQFF. The rearrangement joins TRBV25-1 to TRBJ2-1; D is uncertain. The germline CDR1 and CDR2 sequences are MGHDK and SYGVNS. There are 14 residues in the CDR3. V was shortened by 10 bases and J by 8 bases, with 21 bases between the two germline ends.

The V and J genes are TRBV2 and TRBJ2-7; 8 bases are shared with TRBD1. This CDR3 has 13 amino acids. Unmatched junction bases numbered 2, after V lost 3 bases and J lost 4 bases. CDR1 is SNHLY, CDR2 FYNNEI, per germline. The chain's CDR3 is CASSEDRDYEQYF. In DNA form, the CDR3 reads TGTGCCAGCAGTGAGGACAGGGATTACGAGCAGTACTTC.

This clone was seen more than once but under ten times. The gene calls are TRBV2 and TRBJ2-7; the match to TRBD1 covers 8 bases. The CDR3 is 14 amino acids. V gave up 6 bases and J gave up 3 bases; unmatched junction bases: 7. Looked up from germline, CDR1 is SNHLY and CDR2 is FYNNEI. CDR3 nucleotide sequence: TGTGCCAGCAGGAGGGGACAGGCTGACTACGAGCAGTACTTC. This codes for CASRRGQADYEQYF. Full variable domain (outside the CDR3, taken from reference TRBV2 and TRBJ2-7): EPEVTQTPSHQVTQMGQEVILRCVPISNHLYFYWYRQILGQKVEFLVSFYNNEISEKSEIFDDQFSVERPDGSNFTLKIRSTKLEDSAMYFCASRRGQADYEQYFGPGTRLTVT.

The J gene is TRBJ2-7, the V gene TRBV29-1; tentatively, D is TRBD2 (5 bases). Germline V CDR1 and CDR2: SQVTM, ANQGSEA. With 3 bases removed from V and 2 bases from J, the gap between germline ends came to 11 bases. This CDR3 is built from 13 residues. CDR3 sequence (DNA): TGCAGCGTTGAGGCGGGCACCCCCTACGAGCAGTACTTC. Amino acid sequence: CSVEAGTPYEQYF.

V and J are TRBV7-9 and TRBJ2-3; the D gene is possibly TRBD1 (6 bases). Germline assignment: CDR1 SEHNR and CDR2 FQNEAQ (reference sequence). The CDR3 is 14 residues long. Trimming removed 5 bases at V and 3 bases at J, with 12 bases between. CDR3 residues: CASSPQGMTDTQYF. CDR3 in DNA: TGTGCCAGCAGCCCACAGGGTATGACAGATACGCAGTATTTT.

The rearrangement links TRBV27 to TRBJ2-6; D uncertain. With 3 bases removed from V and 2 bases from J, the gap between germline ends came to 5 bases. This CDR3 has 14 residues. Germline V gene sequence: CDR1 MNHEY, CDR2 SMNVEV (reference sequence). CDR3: CASSFRPGANVLTF. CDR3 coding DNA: TGTGCCAGCAGTTTCAGGCCTGGGGCCAACGTCCTGACTTTC.

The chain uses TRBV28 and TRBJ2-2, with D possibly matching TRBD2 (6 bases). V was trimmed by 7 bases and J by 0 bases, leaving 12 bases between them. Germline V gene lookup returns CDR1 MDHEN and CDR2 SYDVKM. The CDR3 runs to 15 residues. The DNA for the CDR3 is TGTGCCAGCAACCTCGGGGGAGCGAACACCGGGGAGCTGTTTTTT. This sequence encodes CASNLGGANTGELFF.

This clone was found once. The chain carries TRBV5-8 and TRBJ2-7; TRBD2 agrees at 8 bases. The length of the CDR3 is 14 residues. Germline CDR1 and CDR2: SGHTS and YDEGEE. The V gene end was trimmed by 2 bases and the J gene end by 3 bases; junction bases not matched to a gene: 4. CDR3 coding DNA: TGTGCCAGCAGCTTAAAACTAGCGGTCTACGAGCAGTACTTC. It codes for CASSLKLAVYEQYF.

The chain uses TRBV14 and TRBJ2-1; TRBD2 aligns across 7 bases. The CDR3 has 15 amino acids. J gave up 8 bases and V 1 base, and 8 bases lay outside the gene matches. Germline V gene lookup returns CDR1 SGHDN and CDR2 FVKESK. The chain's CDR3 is CASSQVSAGEDEQFF. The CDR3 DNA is TGTGCCAGCAGCCAAGTCTCGGCGGGAGAGGATGAGCAGTTCTTC.

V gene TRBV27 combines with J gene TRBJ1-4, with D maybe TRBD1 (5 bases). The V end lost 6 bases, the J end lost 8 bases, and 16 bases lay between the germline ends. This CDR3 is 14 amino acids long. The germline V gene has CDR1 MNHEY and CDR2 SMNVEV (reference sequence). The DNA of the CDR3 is TGTGCCAGCAGCGGACACCCACGCGAAGAAAAACTGTTTTTT. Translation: CASSGHPREEKLFF.

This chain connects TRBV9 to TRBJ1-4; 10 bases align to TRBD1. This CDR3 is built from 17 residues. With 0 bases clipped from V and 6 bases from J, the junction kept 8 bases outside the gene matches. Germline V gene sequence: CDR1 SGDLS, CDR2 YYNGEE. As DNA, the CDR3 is TGTGCCAGCAGCGTAGTTCGGACAGGGGGTTGGGATGAAAAACTGTTTTTT. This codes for CASSVVRTGGWDEKLFF.